This section outlines one T cell receptor (beta chain) sequence together with its context. Its antigen is currently not known. No base-level quality is on record; no much larger clone is a single base apart. The CDR3, from cysteine to phenylalanine, totals 13 residues. Of all the DNA, just the CDR3 is kept, 39 bases in frame from base 1. For CDR1 and CDR2, the germline V gene lists SQVTM and ANQGSEA. V loses 6 bases of germline sequence and J loses 2 bases, and the interval between the two ends is 12 bases. These data originate in a study of blood T cell repertoires in COVID-19 (TCRdb year 2020). Regarding the research as a whole: Samples covering the acute and convalescent phases of COVID-19 were provided by collaborators in the United States, Italy and Spain. The prospective study material was composed of cDNA or gDNA derived from T cells, B-cell-depleted T cells, or PBMCs. Subjects who had been exposed to COVID-19, were actively infected with it, or had recovered from it provided the deeply sampled blood TCRbeta repertoires that made up the dataset. A freely available public database, intended as a resource for researchers studying the immune response to SARS-CoV-2, is where the repertoires were released. Samples were obtained from the ongoing ImmuneRACE study (first 160 participants) and from 1,000 to 1,500 subjects provided by 6 global collaborators. The sample metadata nearly always contained a de-identified subject ID, COVID-19 status, age in years and sex. HLA class I and class II types, where available, came from metadata supplied by the sample provider rather than from assay-based typing. General study outcomes and caveats: The amount of clinical and demographic metadata varied by source and participant and was provided uncurated.

In the prospective study, participants were roughly 18 to 95 years old, resided in about two dozen geographic areas of the United States, and were enrolled through a virtual design. In the prospective study, cohorts were assigned on the basis of participant-reported clinical history obtained from a screening survey and a study questionnaire. Recovered participants in ImmuneRACE Cohort 3 were defined as having two consecutive negative NP/OP PCR tests, clearance from a healthcare professional, or resolution of symptoms. In the prospective study, mobile phlebotomists collected whole blood, serum and a nasopharyngeal or oropharyngeal swab from each participant. Prospective study participants could optionally give additional blood draws and questionnaires over an approximately two-month period. Blood samples from the prospective study were shipped frozen or at room temperature prior to DNA extraction.

TCRbeta CDR3 regions were amplified from genomic DNA by means of the immunoSEQ Assay, a bias-controlled multiplex PCR. Processing in the source paper ran as follows. Within the assay, amplification of reference gene primers was used to estimate how many nucleated cells each sample contained. To quantify the absolute abundance of each unique TCRbeta CDR3 rearrangement, sequence reads were collapsed and filtered. Productive Simpson clonality was computed per sample as the square root of Simpson's diversity index over productive rearrangements. The clones in this table, taken by TCRdb from immuneACCESS, are in-frame only. Not every clone is retained; where verified, under half of the shortfall comes from an unresolved V gene, and the cause of the rest is unknown. The V and J calls and clone size were taken over from that table, and D and trimming were inferred from the DNA. This sample is represented by some 170,000 clones; 75% to 90% of them were singletons. The ten largest account for 6.2% of the sample.

The rearrangement joined TRBV29-1 to TRBJ2-3; TRBD1 is perhaps the D gene, given 6 matching bases. The sample consisted of PBMCs or T cells enriched from blood (not recorded which). The sequence derives from a man between 40 and 49 years old who had recovered from COVID-19. The CDR3 region has the sequence CSVGGRFTDTQYF. The bases are TGCAGCGTAGGGGGTAGGTTCACAGATACGCAGTATTTT.